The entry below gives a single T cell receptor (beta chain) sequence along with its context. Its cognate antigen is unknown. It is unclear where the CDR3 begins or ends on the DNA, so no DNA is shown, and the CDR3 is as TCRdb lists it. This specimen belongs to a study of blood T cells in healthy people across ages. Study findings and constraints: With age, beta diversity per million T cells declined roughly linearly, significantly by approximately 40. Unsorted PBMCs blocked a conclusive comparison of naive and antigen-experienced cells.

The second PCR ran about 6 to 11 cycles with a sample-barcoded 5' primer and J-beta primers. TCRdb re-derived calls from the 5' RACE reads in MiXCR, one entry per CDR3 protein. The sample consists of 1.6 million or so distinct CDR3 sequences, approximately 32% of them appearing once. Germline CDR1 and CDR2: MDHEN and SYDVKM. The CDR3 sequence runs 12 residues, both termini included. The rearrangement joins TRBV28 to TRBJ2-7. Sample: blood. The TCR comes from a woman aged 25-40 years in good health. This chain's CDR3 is CASSSSQVLQYF.